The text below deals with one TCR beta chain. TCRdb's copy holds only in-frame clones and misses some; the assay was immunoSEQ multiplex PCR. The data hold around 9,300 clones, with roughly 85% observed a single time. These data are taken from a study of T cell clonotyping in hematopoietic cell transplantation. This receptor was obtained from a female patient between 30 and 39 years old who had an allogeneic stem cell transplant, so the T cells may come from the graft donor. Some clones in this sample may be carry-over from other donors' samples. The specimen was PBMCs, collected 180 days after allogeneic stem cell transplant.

CDR3 protein: CASSLGGNTGELFF. The CDR3 DNA sequence: TGTGCCAGCAGCTTAGGGGGCAACACCGGGGAGCTGTTTTTT. The chain is built from TRBV7-2 and TRBJ2-2; weak D call: TRBD1 (5 bases). In germline, CDR1 is SGHTA, CDR2 FQGNSA. The CDR3 is 14 amino acids. V was shortened by 1 base and J by 2 bases, with 5 bases between the two germline ends. The variable domain in full, with the rest retrieved from reference TRBV7-2 and TRBJ2-2, is GAGVSQSPSNKVTEKGKDVELRCDPISGHTALYWYRQSLGQGLEFLIYFQGNSAPDKSGLPSDRFSAERTGGSVSTLTIQRTQQEDSAVYLCASSLGGNTGELFFGEGSRLTVL.